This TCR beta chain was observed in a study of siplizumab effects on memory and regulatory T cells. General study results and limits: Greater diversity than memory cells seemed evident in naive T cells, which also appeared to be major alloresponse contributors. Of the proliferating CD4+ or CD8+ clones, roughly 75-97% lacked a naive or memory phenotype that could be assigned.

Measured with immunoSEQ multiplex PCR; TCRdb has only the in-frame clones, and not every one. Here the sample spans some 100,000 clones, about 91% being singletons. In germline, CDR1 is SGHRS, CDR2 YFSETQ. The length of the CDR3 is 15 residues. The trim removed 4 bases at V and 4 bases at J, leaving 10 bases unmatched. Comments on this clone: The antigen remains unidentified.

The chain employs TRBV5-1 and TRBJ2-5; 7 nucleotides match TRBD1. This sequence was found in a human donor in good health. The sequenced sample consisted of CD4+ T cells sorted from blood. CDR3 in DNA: TGCGCCAGCAGCCCTCCAGGACAGGCCGGAGAGACCCAGTACTTC. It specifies CASSPPGQAGETQYF.